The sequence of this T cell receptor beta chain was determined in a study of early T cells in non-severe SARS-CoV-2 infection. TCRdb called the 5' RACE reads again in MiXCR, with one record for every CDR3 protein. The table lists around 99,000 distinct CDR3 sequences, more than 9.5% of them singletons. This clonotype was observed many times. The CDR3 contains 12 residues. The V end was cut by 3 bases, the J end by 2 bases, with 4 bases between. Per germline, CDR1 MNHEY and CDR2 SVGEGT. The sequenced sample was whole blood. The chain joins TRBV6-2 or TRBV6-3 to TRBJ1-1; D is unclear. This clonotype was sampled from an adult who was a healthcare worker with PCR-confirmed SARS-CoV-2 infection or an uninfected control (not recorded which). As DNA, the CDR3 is TGTGCCAGCAGTTATTATAACACTGAAGCTTTCTTT. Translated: CASSYYNTEAFF.